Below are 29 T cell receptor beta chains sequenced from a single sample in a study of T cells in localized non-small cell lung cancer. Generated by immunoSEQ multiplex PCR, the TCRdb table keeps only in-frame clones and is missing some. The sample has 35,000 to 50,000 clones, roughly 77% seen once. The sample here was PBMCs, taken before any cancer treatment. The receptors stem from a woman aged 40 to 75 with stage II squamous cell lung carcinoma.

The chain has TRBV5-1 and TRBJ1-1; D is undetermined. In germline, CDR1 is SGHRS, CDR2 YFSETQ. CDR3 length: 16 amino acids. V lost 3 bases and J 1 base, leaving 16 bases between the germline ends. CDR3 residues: CASSSHSRPPNTEAFF. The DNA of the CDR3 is TGCGCCAGCAGCTCCCATTCGCGACCACCGAACACTGAAGCTTTCTTT.

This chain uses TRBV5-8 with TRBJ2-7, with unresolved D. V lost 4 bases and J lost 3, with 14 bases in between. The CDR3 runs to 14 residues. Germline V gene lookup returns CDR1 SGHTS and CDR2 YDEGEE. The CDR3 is CASSPNSGRYEQYV. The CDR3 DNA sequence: TGTGCCAGCAGCCCGAACTCGGGTCGCTACGAGCAGTACGTC.

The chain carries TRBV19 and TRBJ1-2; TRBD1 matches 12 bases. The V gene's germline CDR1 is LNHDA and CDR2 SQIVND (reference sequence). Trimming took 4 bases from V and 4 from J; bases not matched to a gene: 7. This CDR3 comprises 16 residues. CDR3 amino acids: CASSRPGTGGPYGYTF. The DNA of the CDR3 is TGTGCCAGTAGTAGACCCGGGACAGGGGGCCCCTATGGCTACACCTTC. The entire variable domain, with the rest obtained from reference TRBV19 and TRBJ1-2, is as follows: DGGITQSPKYLFRKEGQNVTLSCEQNLNHDAMYWYRQDPGQGLRLIYYSQIVNDFQKGDIAEGYSVSREKKESFPLTVTSAQKNPTAFYLCASSRPGTGGPYGYTFGSGTRLTVV.

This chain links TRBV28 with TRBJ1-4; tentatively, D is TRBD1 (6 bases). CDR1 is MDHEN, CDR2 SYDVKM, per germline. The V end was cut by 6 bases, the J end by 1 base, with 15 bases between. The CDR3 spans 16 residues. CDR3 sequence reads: CASSPTGILTNEKLFF. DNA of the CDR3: TGTGCCAGCAGCCCGACAGGAATCCTAACTAATGAAAAACTGTTTTTT.

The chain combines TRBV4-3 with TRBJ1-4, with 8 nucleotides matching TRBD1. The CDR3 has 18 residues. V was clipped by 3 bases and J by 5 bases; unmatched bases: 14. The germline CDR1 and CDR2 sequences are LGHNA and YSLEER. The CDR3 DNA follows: TGCGCCAGCAGCCACCTGGGGGGGACAGGTGGAGGGAATGAAAAACTGTTTTTT. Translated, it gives CASSHLGGTGGGNEKLFF.

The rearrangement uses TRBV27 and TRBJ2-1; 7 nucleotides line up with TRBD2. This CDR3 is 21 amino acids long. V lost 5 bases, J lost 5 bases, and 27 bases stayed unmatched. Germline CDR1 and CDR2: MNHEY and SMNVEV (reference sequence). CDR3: CASSKTHRWLAAQLENNEQFF. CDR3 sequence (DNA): TGTGCCAGCAGTAAGACCCACCGATGGCTAGCGGCCCAATTAGAAAACAATGAGCAGTTCTTC.

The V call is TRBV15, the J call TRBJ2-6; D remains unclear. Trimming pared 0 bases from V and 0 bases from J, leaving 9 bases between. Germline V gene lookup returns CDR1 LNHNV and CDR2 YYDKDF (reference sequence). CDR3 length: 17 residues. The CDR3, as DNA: TGTGCCACCAGCAGAGATACAATTAGCTCTGGGGCCAACGTCCTGACTTTC. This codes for CATSRDTISSGANVLTF.

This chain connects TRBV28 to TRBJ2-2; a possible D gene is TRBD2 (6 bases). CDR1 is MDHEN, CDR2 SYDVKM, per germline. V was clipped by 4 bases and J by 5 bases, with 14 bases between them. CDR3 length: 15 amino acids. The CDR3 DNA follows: TGTGCCAGCAGTTCCTCGGGAGAGGGGACCGGGGAGCTGTTTTTT. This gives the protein CASSSSGEGTGELFF.

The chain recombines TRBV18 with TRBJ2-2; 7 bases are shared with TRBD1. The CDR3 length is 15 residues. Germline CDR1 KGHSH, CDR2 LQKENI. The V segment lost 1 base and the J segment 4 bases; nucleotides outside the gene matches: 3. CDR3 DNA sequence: TGTGCCAGCTCACCACGAGGGACAGCCACCGGGGAGCTGTTTTTT. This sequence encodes CASSPRGTATGELFF.

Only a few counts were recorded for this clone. CDR3 loop: CASSLPRRMSSGNTIYF. The CDR3 coding sequence is TGTGCCAGCAGCTTACCCCGACGGATGAGCTCTGGAAACACCATATATTTT. The chain carries TRBV7-9 and TRBJ1-3; D not certain. The CDR3 covers 17 residues. Per the germline V gene, CDR1 is SEHNR and CDR2 is FQNEAQ (reference sequence). V shed 2 bases and J shed 0 bases, with 14 bases lying between them. Full variable domain (outside the CDR3, taken from reference TRBV7-9 and TRBJ1-3): DTGVSQNPRHKITKRGQNVTFRCDPISEHNRLYWYRQTLGQGPEFLTYFQNEAQLEKSRLLSDRFSAERPKGSFSTLEIQRTEQGDSAMYLCASSLPRRMSSGNTIYFGEGSWLTVV.

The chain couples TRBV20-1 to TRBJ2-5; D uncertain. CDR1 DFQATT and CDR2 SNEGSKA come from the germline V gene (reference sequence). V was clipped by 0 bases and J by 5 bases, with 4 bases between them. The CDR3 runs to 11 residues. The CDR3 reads CSAREGETQYF. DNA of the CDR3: TGCAGTGCTAGAGAGGGGGAGACCCAGTACTTC.

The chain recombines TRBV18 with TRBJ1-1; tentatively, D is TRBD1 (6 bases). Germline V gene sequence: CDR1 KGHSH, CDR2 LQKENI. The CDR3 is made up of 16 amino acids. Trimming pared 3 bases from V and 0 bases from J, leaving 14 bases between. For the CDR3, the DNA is TGTGCCAGCTCACCCCAGGGGCTCGGTATGAACACTGAAGCTTTCTTT. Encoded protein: CASSPQGLGMNTEAFF.

CDR3 loop: CATSRDYPPGTGKETQYF. CDR3 DNA sequence: TGTGCCACCAGCAGAGATTATCCTCCAGGGACAGGGAAAGAGACCCAGTACTTC. V and J are TRBV15 and TRBJ2-5; 9 bases map to TRBD1. Germline lookup yields CDR1 LNHNV and CDR2 YYDKDF (reference sequence). The CDR3 contains 18 residues. V gave up 0 bases and J gave up 3 bases; unmatched junction bases: 11.

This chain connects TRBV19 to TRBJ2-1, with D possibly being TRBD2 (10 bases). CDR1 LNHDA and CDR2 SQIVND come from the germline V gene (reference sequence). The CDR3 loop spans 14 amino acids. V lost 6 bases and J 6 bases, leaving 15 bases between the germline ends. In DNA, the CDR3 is TGTGCCAGTAGACTAGCGGGACAGGGCAATGAGCAGTTCTTC. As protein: CASRLAGQGNEQFF. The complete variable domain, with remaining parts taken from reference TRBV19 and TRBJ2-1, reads DGGITQSPKYLFRKEGQNVTLSCEQNLNHDAMYWYRQDPGQGLRLIYYSQIVNDFQKGDIAEGYSVSREKKESFPLTVTSAQKNPTAFYLCASRLAGQGNEQFFGPGTRLTVL.

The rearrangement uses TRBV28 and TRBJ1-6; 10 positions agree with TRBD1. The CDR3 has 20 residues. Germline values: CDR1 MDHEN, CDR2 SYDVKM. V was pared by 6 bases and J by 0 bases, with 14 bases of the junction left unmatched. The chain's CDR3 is CASRTAPGQGTSSYNSPLHF. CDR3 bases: TGTGCCAGCAGAACTGCTCCGGGACAGGGGACCAGCTCCTATAATTCACCCCTCCACTTT.

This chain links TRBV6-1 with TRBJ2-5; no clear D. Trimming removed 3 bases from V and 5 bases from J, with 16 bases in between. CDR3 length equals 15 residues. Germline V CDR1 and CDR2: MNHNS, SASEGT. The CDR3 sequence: CASSDAEDTWETQYF. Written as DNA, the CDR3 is TGTGCCAGCAGTGACGCTGAGGATACGTGGGAGACCCAGTACTTC.

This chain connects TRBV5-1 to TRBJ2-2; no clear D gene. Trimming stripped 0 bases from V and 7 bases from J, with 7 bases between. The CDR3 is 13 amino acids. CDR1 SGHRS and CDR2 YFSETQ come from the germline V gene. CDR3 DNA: TGCGCCAGCAGCTTGGCCCCAGGCGGGGAGCTGTTTTTT. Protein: CASSLAPGGELFF.

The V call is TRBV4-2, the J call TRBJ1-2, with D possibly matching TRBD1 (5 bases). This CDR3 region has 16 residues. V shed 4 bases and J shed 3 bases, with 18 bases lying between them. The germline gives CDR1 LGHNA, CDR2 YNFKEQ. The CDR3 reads CASSLGGETGDYGYTF. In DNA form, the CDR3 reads TGTGCCAGCAGCCTTGGAGGGGAGACGGGGGACTATGGCTACACCTTC.

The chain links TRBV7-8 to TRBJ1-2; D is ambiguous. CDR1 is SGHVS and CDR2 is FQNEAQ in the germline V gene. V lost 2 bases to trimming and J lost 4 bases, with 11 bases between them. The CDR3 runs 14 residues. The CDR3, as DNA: TGTGCCAGCAGCTTAAACGGGGATCCCTATGGCTACACCTTC. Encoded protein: CASSLNGDPYGYTF.

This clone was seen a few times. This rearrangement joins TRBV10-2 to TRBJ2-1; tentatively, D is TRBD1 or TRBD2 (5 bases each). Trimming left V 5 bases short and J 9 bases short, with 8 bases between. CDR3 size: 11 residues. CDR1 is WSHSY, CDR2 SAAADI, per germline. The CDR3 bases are TGCGCCAGCAGTTTGGGGACTGAGCAGTTCTTC. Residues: CASSLGTEQFF.

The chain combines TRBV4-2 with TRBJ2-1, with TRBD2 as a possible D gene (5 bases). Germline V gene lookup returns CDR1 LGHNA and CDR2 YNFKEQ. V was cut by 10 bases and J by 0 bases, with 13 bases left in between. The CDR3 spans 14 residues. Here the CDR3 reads CATASGSSYNEQFF. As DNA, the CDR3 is TGTGCCACCGCGTCGGGGAGCTCCTACAATGAGCAGTTCTTC.

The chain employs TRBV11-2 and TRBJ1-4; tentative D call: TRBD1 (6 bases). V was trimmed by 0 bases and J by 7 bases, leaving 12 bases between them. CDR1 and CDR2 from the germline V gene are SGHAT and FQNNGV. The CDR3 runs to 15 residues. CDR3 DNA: TGTGCCAGCAGCTTAGATCGGGGGGCGGGTGAAAAACTGTTTTTT. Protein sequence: CASSLDRGAGEKLFF.

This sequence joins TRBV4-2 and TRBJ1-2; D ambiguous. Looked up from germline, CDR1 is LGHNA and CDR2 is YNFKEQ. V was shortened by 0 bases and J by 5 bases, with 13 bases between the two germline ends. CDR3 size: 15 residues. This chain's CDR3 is CASSQDMLGIYGYTF. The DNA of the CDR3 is TGTGCCAGCAGCCAAGATATGTTAGGGATATATGGCTACACCTTC.

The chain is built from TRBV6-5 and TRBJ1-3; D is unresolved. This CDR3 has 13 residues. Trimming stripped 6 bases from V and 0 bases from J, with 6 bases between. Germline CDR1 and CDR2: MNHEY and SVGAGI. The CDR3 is CASSESSGNTIYF. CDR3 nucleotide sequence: TGTGCCAGCAGCGAAAGCTCTGGAAACACCATATATTTT.

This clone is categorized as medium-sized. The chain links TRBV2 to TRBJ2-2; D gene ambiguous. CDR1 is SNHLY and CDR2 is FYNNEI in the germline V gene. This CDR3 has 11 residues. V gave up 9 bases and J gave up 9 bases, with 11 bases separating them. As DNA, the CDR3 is TGTGCCAGTGGCGGTGACCGGGAGCTGTTTTTT. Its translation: CASGGDRELFF.

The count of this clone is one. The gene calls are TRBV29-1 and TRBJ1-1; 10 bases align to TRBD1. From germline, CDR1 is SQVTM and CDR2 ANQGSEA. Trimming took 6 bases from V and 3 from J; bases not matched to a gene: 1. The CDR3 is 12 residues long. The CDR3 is CSVGQGDTEAFF. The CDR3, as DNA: TGCAGCGTCGGACAGGGGGACACTGAAGCTTTCTTT.

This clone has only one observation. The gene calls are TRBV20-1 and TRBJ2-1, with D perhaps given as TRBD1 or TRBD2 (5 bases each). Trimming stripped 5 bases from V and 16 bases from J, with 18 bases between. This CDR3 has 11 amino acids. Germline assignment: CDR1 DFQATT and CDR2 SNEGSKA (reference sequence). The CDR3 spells CSARKRDASFF. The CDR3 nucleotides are TGCAGTGCTCGTAAACGGGACGCTTCCTTCTTC.

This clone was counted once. CDR3 residues: CASSGYSGETQYF. The CDR3 nucleotides read TGTGCCAGCAGTGGATACTCTGGAGAGACCCAGTACTTC. V is TRBV27 and J is TRBJ2-5, with D hard to call. In germline, CDR1 is MNHEY, CDR2 SMNVEV (reference sequence). The CDR3 has 13 amino acids. Deletions cut 5 bases from V and 4 bases from J, with 11 bases between.

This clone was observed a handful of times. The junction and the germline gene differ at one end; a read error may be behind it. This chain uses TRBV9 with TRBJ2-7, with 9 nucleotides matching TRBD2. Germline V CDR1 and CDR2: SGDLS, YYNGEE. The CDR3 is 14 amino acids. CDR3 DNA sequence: TGTGCCAGCAGCCCCGGGACTAGCTCCAACGAGCAGTACTTC. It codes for CASSPGTSSNEQYF. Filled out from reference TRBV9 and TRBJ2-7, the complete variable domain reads DSGVTQTPKHLITATGQRVTLRCSPRSGDLSVYWYQQSLDQGLQFLIQYYNGEERAKGNILERFSAQQFPDLHSELNLSSLELGDSALYFCASSPGTSSNEQYFGPGTRLTVT.